The following is a TCR beta chain sequence with its context. This clone was seen a few times. Which antigen it targets is not known. No qualities accompany the bases; no much larger clone lies one base away. V and J are trimmed by 6 bases and 9 bases, and the gene matches miss 9 bases of the junction. The germline V gene sets CDR1 to SGHTA and CDR2 to FQGNSA. Reading from cysteine to phenylalanine, the CDR3 counts 14 amino acids. The entry retains the CDR3 DNA only, 42 bases that are in frame from base 1. This entry is derived from a study of radiation and T cells in renal cell carcinoma (dated by TCRdb to about 2020). About the study as a whole: In total, around 53 samples, comprising 26 tumors and some 27 peripheral blood samples, were subjected to TCR beta sequencing. Across all 50 or so samples, 3,800,000 or so unique CDR3 nucleotide sequences encoding 2.5 million to 3 million unique CDR3 amino acid sequences were identified. Here is what the overall study found, with its caveats: Higher TCR clonality was observed in irradiated tumors than in controls, with an average of about 50% of the repertoire accounted for by the top 100 clonotypes, compared with approximately 45% in nephrectomy-only tumors. Top tumor clonotypes rose in blood from baseline to 2 weeks post-radiation, then contracted by 4 weeks, suggesting transient expansion of tumor-resident clones. Intratumoral heterogeneity went uncaptured because the only tumor material available was small regions of about 1 g. Because pretreatment tumor biopsies were not available, the baseline intratumoral presence of clonotypes could not be determined. With a single-armed trial design, the study had no way to address how radiation dose or scheduling affects the TCR repertoire. A greater number of dominant CDR3 motifs was detected in irradiated tumors than in control tumors, and a larger share of the repertoire was occupied by these motifs in irradiated tumors than in control tumors.

The immunoSEQ kit was used, according to the manufacturer's recommendations, to generate TCR beta libraries from genomic DNA. To prepare libraries, a first multiplex PCR with proprietary primers was run, followed by a second PCR that added unique barcodes, and a bead cleanup was done after each round. A kit-provided positive control reaction and a negative control reaction were included in every sample batch. The final libraries were assessed on an Agilent 4200 TapeStation D1000 ScreenTape, pooled by volume, and quantified by qPCR. Sequencing ran on an Illumina NextSeq500 with a MidOutput 150-cycle cartridge, using 156 Read1 and 15 Index1 cycles with kit custom primers. The pooled library was loaded at approximately 1 pM with a 20% PhiX control spike-in. The authors processed their data as follows. Vendor-processed data were analyzed in R, and a clonotype was defined as all T cells sharing the same CDR3 nucleotide sequence. For clone abundance analyses, frequencies were normalized to the 10,000 most abundant clones per sample. Public T cell clones, averaging fewer than five per sample, were removed before analysis. ImmunoMap was used for dominant motif analysis with the PAM10 matrix, a gap penalty of 30, and a homology threshold of 0.3, and any motif reaching a cumulative frequency of at least 0.01 was considered dominant. A difference in abundance of at least 32-fold between compartments was used to define tumor-enriched and baseline blood-enriched clonotypes. Similarity between tumor and blood repertoires was quantified using the Baroni-Urbani and Buser coefficient, and groups were compared with two-tailed Wilcoxon tests in R. This immuneACCESS table, as held by TCRdb, lists in-frame sequences with V and J called but not all clones. Of the missing ones, under half trace to an unresolved V gene in checked studies; the others have no known cause. For V, J and clone size, that table is used; D and trimming come from the DNA. The sample has 20,000 or so clones on record, more than 40% of them singletons. Of the sample, 15% to 20% falls within the top ten clones.

What this sample's time point label stands for: tumor resected at nephrectomy. The treatment or condition label, as the study defines it: 15 Gy SBRT to primary tumor, nephrectomy 4 weeks later. Samples came from a clinical trial, in which primary renal cell carcinomas received 15 Gy stereotactic body radiation therapy followed by nephrectomy 4 weeks later. Every patient had renal cell carcinoma of clear cell pathology. The tumors were dissociated mechanically, digested with collagenase/hyaluronidase at 37 degrees C, processed in gentleMACS C tubes, and kept in liquid nitrogen. Genomic DNA for TCR sequencing was prepared using the QIAamp DNA Blood Mini Kit (Qiagen). Samples were included in the analyses only if all quality control checks were passed.

The specimen comprised tumor tissue, sampled from a patient whose treatment included radiotherapy and nephrectomy. Rearrangement joined TRBV7-2 to TRBJ1-2; 11 central nucleotides agree with TRBD1. The TCR sequence derives from a woman aged 50 to 60 with renal cell carcinoma. The bases read TGTGCCAGCAGACTTAGGACAGGGGGCTCGAGCTACACCTTC. Translated, this gives CASRLRTGGSSYTF.